Following are 14 T cell receptor beta chains from one sample sequenced in a study of blood T cell repertoires in COVID-19. Measured with immunoSEQ multiplex PCR; TCRdb has only the in-frame clones, and not every one. This table has 150,000 to 200,000 clones, roughly 83% appearing once. The sequencing sample was made of peripheral blood. These receptors all stem from a man aged 18 to 29 with active or convalescent COVID-19.

Remarks on this clone: Other DNA variants within this sample encode the same CDR3. CDR3 DNA: TGTGCCAGTAGTCGACGAGGAGACACTGAAGCTTTCTTT. Amino acids: CASSRRGDTEAFF. This chain connects TRBV19 to TRBJ1-1; no clear D gene. V lost 5 bases, J lost 3 bases, and 10 bases lay in between. Germline-derived CDR1 and CDR2 are LNHDA and SQIVND (reference sequence). The CDR3 covers 13 residues.

The rearrangement links TRBV9 to TRBJ1-5; TRBD1 might be the D (6 bases). From germline, CDR1 is SGDLS and CDR2 YYNGEE. This CDR3 is 14 amino acids long. Trimming removed 3 bases at V and 5 bases at J, with 12 bases between. The CDR3: CASSAQGTHQPQHF. CDR3 in DNA: TGTGCCAGCAGCGCCCAGGGGACCCATCAGCCCCAGCATTTT.

This rearrangement joins TRBV10-1 to TRBJ1-2; 11 bases are shared with TRBD1. The V gene end was trimmed by 0 bases and the J gene end by 4 bases; junction bases not matched to a gene: 1. Germline lookup yields CDR1 WNHNN and CDR2 SYGVQD (reference sequence). The CDR3 contains 15 residues. The DNA of the CDR3 is TGCGCCAGCAGTGAGTCGGGACAGGGGGTCTATGGCTACACCTTC. Protein: CASSESGQGVYGYTF.

The chain joins TRBV7-2 to TRBJ2-3; 8 bases map to TRBD2. In germline, CDR1 is SGHTA, CDR2 FQGNSA. The CDR3 loop spans 14 amino acids. Trimming cost V 5 bases and J 9 bases; bases outside gene matches: 10. The CDR3 protein is CASSPGTSGGTQYF. DNA of the CDR3: TGTGCCAGCAGCCCCGGGACTAGTGGAGGCACGCAGTATTTT.

This clone came up once. V gene TRBV5-6 combines with J gene TRBJ2-1; D perhaps matches TRBD2 (5 bases). Germline V gene sequence: CDR1 SGHDT, CDR2 YYEEEE. V lost 3 bases and J lost 3, with 7 bases in between. The CDR3 sequence is 13 residues long. The CDR3, as DNA: TGTGCCAGCAGCTCCGGGGACTACAATGAGCAGTTCTTC. Protein: CASSSGDYNEQFF.

This chain connects TRBV2 to TRBJ2-4, with D perhaps TRBD1 (5 bases). Trimming left V 5 bases short and J 1 base short, with 24 bases between. Germline-derived CDR1 and CDR2 are SNHLY and FYNNEI. The CDR3 loop spans 19 amino acids. The DNA for the CDR3 is TGTGCCAGCAGTACCAGTCAGGGCAAGGGGCCAGTGGCCAAAAACATTCAGTACTTC. It encodes CASSTSQGKGPVAKNIQYF.

The chain is built from TRBV5-4 and TRBJ1-1, with 9 nucleotides matching TRBD1. CDR3 length equals 13 residues. The junction had 4 bases not matched to a gene; V was cut back by 3 bases and J by 7 bases. CDR1 is SGHNT and CDR2 is YYREEE in the germline V gene (reference sequence). CDR3 amino acids: CASSSGQGIEAFF. In DNA form, the CDR3 reads TGTGCCAGCAGCTCCGGACAGGGGATTGAAGCTTTCTTT.

The V gene is TRBV5-1, the J gene TRBJ1-6; D ambiguous. The ends were cut back, 0 bases at V and 9 bases at J, with 16 bases in the middle. There are 16 residues in the CDR3. Germline assignment: CDR1 SGHRS and CDR2 YFSETQ. CDR3 sequence reads: CASSLVTAFRGSPLHF. CDR3 in DNA: TGCGCCAGCAGCTTGGTAACAGCCTTTCGGGGTTCACCCCTCCACTTT. Filled out from reference TRBV5-1 and TRBJ1-6, the complete variable domain reads KAGVTQTPRYLIKTRGQQVTLSCSPISGHRSVSWYQQTPGQGLQFLFEYFSETQRNKGNFPGRFSGRQFSNSRSEMNVSTLELGDSALYLCASSLVTAFRGSPLHFGNGTRLTVT.

Here the CDR3 reads CASKNSGGNEQFF. CDR3 in DNA: TGTGCCAGTAAAAATAGCGGGGGCAATGAGCAGTTCTTC. This chain connects TRBV19 to TRBJ2-1; 9 nucleotides align to TRBD2. Per the germline V gene, CDR1 is LNHDA and CDR2 is SQIVND (reference sequence). The CDR3 has 13 residues. The J segment lost 6 bases and the V segment lost 7 bases, leaving 4 bases of the junction unmatched.

The gene calls are TRBV11-2 and TRBJ1-2, with a tentative D call TRBD1 (6 bases). There are 14 residues in the CDR3. Germline assignment: CDR1 SGHAT and CDR2 FQNNGV. With 5 bases removed from V and 2 bases from J, the gap between germline ends came to 12 bases. The CDR3 coding sequence is TGTGCCAGCAGCGTGTCAACAGGGAACTATGGCTACACCTTC. As protein: CASSVSTGNYGYTF.

The sample holds a few counts of this clone. This chain uses TRBV3-1 (or the pseudogene TRBV3-2) with TRBJ2-7, with a tentative D call TRBD2 (5 bases). The ends were cut back, 3 bases at V and 0 bases at J, with 12 bases in the middle. Germline-derived CDR1 and CDR2 are LGHDT and YNNKEL (reference sequence). The length of the CDR3 is 15 residues. CDR3 in DNA: TGTGCCAGCAGCCAGTCTGTGACTACCTCCTACGAGCAGTACTTC. Translated, it gives CASSQSVTTSYEQYF.

V is TRBV3-1 (or the pseudogene TRBV3-2) and J is TRBJ1-4; possible D gene TRBD1, 5 bases. Germline lookup yields CDR1 LGHDT and CDR2 YNNKEL (reference sequence). This CDR3 is built from 13 residues. V was trimmed by 1 base and J by 5 bases, leaving 5 bases between them. CDR3 DNA: TGTGCCAGCAGCCAAGCAGGGAATGAAAAACTGTTTTTT. Its translation is CASSQAGNEKLFF.

This sequence joins TRBV3-1 (or the pseudogene TRBV3-2) and TRBJ2-7; TRBD2 matches 15 bases. After removal of 9 bases from V and 0 bases from J, the junction contained 12 bases not matched to a gene. Germline CDR1 is LGHDT and CDR2 is YNNKEL (reference sequence). The CDR3 sequence is 18 residues long. The DNA of the CDR3 is TGTGCCAGGGGTAAAGGACTAGCGGGAGGGAGGGACTCCTACGAGCAGTACTTC. Translating it yields CARGKGLAGGRDSYEQYF.

This chain connects TRBV6-1 to TRBJ2-5; perhaps TRBD2 as D (5 bases). This CDR3 is built from 16 residues. Germline CDR1 is MNHNS and CDR2 is SASEGT. V lost 2 bases and J 3 bases, leaving 16 bases between the germline ends. The CDR3, as DNA: TGTGCCAGCAGTGAAATTGCGGGCCTGACTAAAGAGACCCAGTACTTC. Translated, it gives CASSEIAGLTKETQYF.